This record concerns one TCR beta chain sequence. The data were taken from a study of blood T cell repertoires in COVID-19. Study-level information: Both acute and convalescent COVID-19 samples were obtained from the United States, Italy and Spain. T cells, B-cell-depleted T cells, or PBMCs provided the cDNA or gDNA that served as material.

In the authors' methods: Amplification with reference gene primers provided the estimates of nucleated cell counts. Assay used: immunoSEQ multiplex PCR; TCRdb lists only in-frame clones, some missing. V and J calls and clone size are copied from that table; D and trimming were computed from the DNA. Among approximately 450,000 clones, approximately 90% were seen once, and the ten largest hold 4% to 5.5%. Trimming cost V 6 bases and J 0 bases, with 15 bases left between them. The V gene's germline CDR1 is MDHEN and CDR2 SYDVKM. This CDR3 is 15 amino acids long. This receptor was taken from a woman in her 30s with acute or convalescent COVID-19. This chain links TRBV28 with TRBJ2-7; D is perhaps TRBD1 (5 bases). Sequencing was performed on peripheral blood. The CDR3 is CASRGQEFSSYEQYF. In nucleotides, the CDR3 is TGTGCCAGCAGGGGGCAGGAGTTTAGCTCCTACGAGCAGTACTTC.